This T cell receptor (beta chain) is from a study of T cell responses to AZD1222 COVID-19 vaccine. Broader study findings: An increase in Spike-specific TCR breadth and depth was observed after two AZD1222 doses.

Trimming took off 0 bases at V and 3 bases at J, with 12 bases between the two ends. Looked up from germline, CDR1 is SGHKS and CDR2 is YYEKEE (reference sequence). CDR3 size: 16 residues. TCRdb's table, derived via immunoSEQ multiplex PCR, lists solely in-frame clones and lacks some. The table lists more than 95,000 clones, about 86% of them singletons, with 17% in the top ten. Concerning this clone: What it recognizes is unknown.

The V call is TRBV5-5, the J call TRBJ2-2, with a weak D call TRBD1 (7 bases). The input for sequencing was peripheral blood, taken 28 days after the second AZD1222 dose. This clonotype was sampled from an adult who received the AZD1222 COVID-19 vaccine. The CDR3 DNA follows: TGTGCCAGCAGCTTGGTGGCAGGGGGGTACACCGGGGAGCTGTTTTTT. This encodes CASSLVAGGYTGELFF.